These 26 T cell receptor beta chains share one sample of origin, sequenced in a study of blood T cell repertoires in COVID-19. Measured with immunoSEQ multiplex PCR; TCRdb has only the in-frame clones, and not every one. The table records nearly 300,000 clones, around 88% of them present only once. Material: peripheral blood. The receptor set was obtained from a woman aged 30 to 39 who had recovered from COVID-19.

The chain couples TRBV19 to TRBJ2-5, with D tentatively TRBD1 (5 bases). Deletions cut 9 bases from V and 5 bases from J, with 16 bases between. The germline V gene has CDR1 LNHDA and CDR2 SQIVND (reference sequence). The length of the CDR3 is 13 residues. The DNA of the CDR3 is TGTGCCAGCACGAACGGACATTCGGAGACCCAGTACTTC. It specifies CASTNGHSETQYF.

CDR3 nucleotides: TGTGCCAGCTCCAATGACAGGGTTGAGCAGTTCTTC. This translates into CASSNDRVEQFF. The chain uses TRBV18 and TRBJ2-1; 7 nucleotides line up with TRBD1. Looked up from germline, CDR1 is KGHSH and CDR2 is LQKENI. V dropped 6 bases and J dropped 9; count of bases not matched to a gene: 5. The CDR3 spans 12 residues.

The genes are TRBV29-1 and TRBJ1-1, with 9 bases that match TRBD1. V shed 4 bases and J 5 bases; nucleotides not matched to a gene: 8. The CDR3 is 14 amino acids. Germline CDR1 is SQVTM and CDR2 is ANQGSEA. This CDR3 reads CSVVRDRALTEAFF. The CDR3 nucleotides read TGCAGCGTTGTCCGGGACAGGGCTCTAACTGAAGCTTTCTTT.

The rearrangement uses TRBV6-1 and TRBJ2-3; 7 nucleotides agree with TRBD2. CDR3 length: 15 amino acids. The germline V gene has CDR1 MNHNS and CDR2 SASEGT. V gave up 2 bases and J gave up 4 bases; unmatched junction bases: 6. CDR3 protein: CASSEWEGSSDTQYF. The CDR3, as DNA: TGTGCCAGCAGTGAATGGGAGGGATCATCAGATACGCAGTATTTT.

The chain employs TRBV12-3 or TRBV12-4 and TRBJ1-1; D remains unclear. V lost 5 bases and J 7 bases, leaving 11 bases between the germline ends. The CDR3 is made up of 12 amino acids. CDR3 sequence (DNA): TGTGCCAGCAGTATCGCGGCGGGTGAAGCTTTCTTT. It translates to CASSIAAGEAFF.

This clone was seen a single time. This chain joins TRBV2 and TRBJ1-2, with D perhaps TRBD1 (5 bases). The germline V gene encodes CDR1 SNHLY and CDR2 FYNNEI. This CDR3 has 13 amino acids. V lost 8 bases and J lost 5, with 15 bases in between. CDR3 residues: CASEKGLRYGYTF. The CDR3 DNA is TGTGCCAGCGAAAAGGGGTTGCGGTATGGCTACACCTTC. Variable domain in full (rest from reference TRBV2 and TRBJ1-2): EPEVTQTPSHQVTQMGQEVILRCVPISNHLYFYWYRQILGQKVEFLVSFYNNEISEKSEIFDDQFSVERPDGSNFTLKIRSTKLEDSAMYFCASEKGLRYGYTFGSGTRLTVV.

The chain carries TRBV27 and TRBJ2-2, with D perhaps matching TRBD1 (6 bases). The CDR3 is made up of 17 amino acids. Trimming pared 6 bases from V and 2 bases from J, leaving 19 bases between. CDR1 is MNHEY, CDR2 SMNVEV, per germline (reference sequence). CDR3 in DNA: TGTGCCAGCAGACCTCACTTAGGGACAACAAACACCGGGGAGCTGTTTTTT. Translating it yields CASRPHLGTTNTGELFF.

This chain uses TRBV10-2 with TRBJ1-2; TRBD1 is a possible D gene (6 bases). The CDR3 totals 14 residues. Between the trimmed V and J ends, which lost 3 bases and 4 bases, there was a span of 12 bases. Per germline, CDR1 WSHSY and CDR2 SAAADI. The CDR3 sequence: CASSDQQGLYGYTF. CDR3 coding DNA: TGCGCCAGCAGTGACCAGCAGGGGCTCTATGGCTACACCTTC.

This rearrangement joins TRBV10-3 to TRBJ2-1; 12 bases agree with TRBD2. The V segment lost 0 bases and the J segment 13 bases; nucleotides outside the gene matches: 4. Germline V gene sequence: CDR1 ENHRY, CDR2 SYGVKD. The CDR3 runs 14 residues. CDR3 sequence: CAISESASGGAQFF. The CDR3 nucleotides are TGTGCCATCAGTGAGTCGGCTAGCGGGGGGGCTCAGTTCTTC.

The chain is built from TRBV7-2 and TRBJ2-7; weak D call: TRBD2 (5 bases). V was cut by 1 base and J by 4 bases, with 8 bases left in between. The CDR3 is 13 amino acids. Germline V lookup: CDR1 SGHTA, CDR2 FQGNSA. CDR3 region: CASSLVRGYEQYF. The CDR3 region has the DNA TGTGCCAGCAGCTTAGTTCGCGGGTACGAGCAGTACTTC.

The chain employs TRBV3-1 (or the pseudogene TRBV3-2) and TRBJ1-2; possibly TRBD1 for D (6 bases). The CDR3 is 12 residues long. CDR1 and CDR2 (germline): LGHDT, YNNKEL (reference sequence). V was pared by 2 bases and J by 12 bases, with 13 bases between. The CDR3 here is CASSQNRASNTF. CDR3 DNA: TGTGCCAGCAGCCAAAACAGGGCGAGTAACACCTTC.

The V and J genes are TRBV4-3 and TRBJ1-2; D gene uncertain. The germline V and J ends were trimmed by 0 bases and 4 bases, with 12 bases remaining between them. CDR1 is LGHNA and CDR2 is YSLEER in the germline V gene. The CDR3 sequence is 15 residues long. The DNA of the CDR3 is TGCGCCAGCAGCCAAGAGGAGAGGGTCGGCTATGGCTACACCTTC. As protein: CASSQEERVGYGYTF.

This chain uses TRBV2 with TRBJ1-5, with 7 nucleotides matching TRBD1. Germline assignment: CDR1 SNHLY and CDR2 FYNNEI. This CDR3 region has 15 residues. J was trimmed by 6 bases and V by 6 bases; bases with no gene match: 11. The CDR3, as DNA: TGTGCCAGCAGCGTAGACAGGGTCGGCGGTCAGCCCCAGCATTTT. Amino acids: CASSVDRVGGQPQHF.

This chain uses TRBV5-1 with TRBJ2-5; perhaps TRBD1 as D (6 bases). With 4 bases removed from V and 4 bases from J, the gap between germline ends came to 14 bases. Germline CDR1 is SGHRS and CDR2 is YFSETQ. The CDR3 length is 14 residues. The CDR3 DNA follows: TGCGCCAGCAGCCAGGGGTCCTCGGTAGAGACCCAGTACTTC. Translating gives CASSQGSSVETQYF.

The rearrangement joins TRBV6-5 to TRBJ2-5; TRBD2 agrees at 13 bases. The J segment lost 2 bases and the V segment lost 6 bases, leaving 3 bases of the junction unmatched. Looked up from germline, CDR1 is MNHEY and CDR2 is SVGAGI. CDR3 length equals 15 residues. This CDR3 reads CASRGTSGVQETQYF. In DNA, the CDR3 is TGTGCCAGCAGGGGGACTAGCGGGGTACAAGAGACCCAGTACTTC.

V and J are TRBV4-1 and TRBJ2-7; maybe TRBD1 (5 bases). V gave up 2 bases and J gave up 2 bases, with 16 bases separating them. Looked up from germline, CDR1 is MGHRA and CDR2 is YSYEKL. The CDR3 spans 16 residues. CDR3 nucleotides: TGCGCCAGCAGCCAAAACCCTGCGACAGCCACCTACGAGCAGTACTTC. This translates into CASSQNPATATYEQYF.

V gene TRBV18 combines with J gene TRBJ2-1; D is perhaps TRBD2 (5 bases). Germline loops: CDR1 KGHSH, CDR2 LQKENI. There are 17 residues in the CDR3. Trimming took 2 bases from V and 9 from J, leaving 23 bases between them. CDR3 residues: CASSPKGASRLSSEQFF. In DNA, the CDR3 is TGTGCCAGCTCACCAAAGGGTGCTAGCCGCCTTTCGAGTGAGCAGTTCTTC. Variable domain in full (rest from reference TRBV18 and TRBJ2-1): NAGVMQNPRHLVRRRGQEARLRCSPMKGHSHVYWYRQLPEEGLKFMVYLQKENIIDESGMPKERFSAEFPKEGPSILRIQQVVRGDSAAYFCASSPKGASRLSSEQFFGPGTRLTVL.

The V and J genes are TRBV11-2 and TRBJ1-1, with 9 bases fitting TRBD1. Germline V lookup: CDR1 SGHAT, CDR2 FQNNGV. The V and J ends lost 9 bases and 1 base, in that order; junction bases with no gene match: 6. The CDR3 consists of 14 residues. CDR3 protein: CASVLGQGNTEAFF. DNA of the CDR3: TGTGCCAGTGTCCTGGGACAGGGGAACACTGAAGCTTTCTTT.

This chain links TRBV5-4 with TRBJ1-2; 7 bases match TRBD1. The CDR3 length is 14 residues. Trimming removed 3 bases from V and 4 bases from J; junction bases left unmatched: 6. Per the germline V gene, CDR1 is SGHNT and CDR2 is YYREEE (reference sequence). The DNA for the CDR3 is TGTGCCAGCAGCTCGGACAGGTTGGGCTATGGCTACACCTTC. As protein: CASSSDRLGYGYTF.

The V and J genes are TRBV2 and TRBJ2-7; the match to TRBD1 covers 9 bases. Unmatched junction bases numbered 5, after V lost 5 bases and J lost 9 bases. This CDR3 contains 12 residues. Germline V gene data show CDR1 as SNHLY and CDR2 as FYNNEI. CDR3 DNA sequence: TGTGCCAGCAGTCCAGACAGGGGGTGGCAGTACTTC. Translation gives CASSPDRGWQYF.

The CDR3 is CASSLTSRGKLFF. The CDR3 nucleotides read TGTGCCAGCAGTTTGACATCCAGGGGGAAACTGTTTTTT. The J gene is TRBJ1-4, the V gene TRBV12-3 or TRBV12-4; 7 positions match TRBD1. The J segment lost 11 bases and the V segment lost 3 bases, leaving 6 bases of the junction unmatched. The CDR3 totals 13 residues.

Remarks on this clone: Other DNA sequences in the sample encode the same CDR3. The V and J genes are TRBV5-1 and TRBJ2-3; 8 nucleotides match TRBD1. J was trimmed by 2 bases and V by 4 bases; bases with no gene match: 6. The CDR3 length is 15 residues. Germline V gene lookup returns CDR1 SGHRS and CDR2 YFSETQ. The CDR3 DNA is TGCGCCAGCAGCCCGACAGGGGTAAACACAGATACGCAGTATTTT. Its protein product is CASSPTGVNTDTQYF.

V usage is TRBV6-4 and J usage is TRBJ2-2, with 14 bases matching TRBD2. Germline-derived CDR1 and CDR2 are MRHNA and SNTAGT. V gave up 0 bases and J gave up 3 bases; unmatched junction bases: 0. This CDR3 comprises 17 residues. CDR3 residues: CASSDSGLAGDTGELFF. The CDR3 DNA reads as TGTGCCAGCAGTGACTCGGGACTAGCGGGGGACACCGGGGAGCTGTTTTTT.

This sequence joins TRBV20-1 and TRBJ2-5; D is ambiguous. V gave up 3 bases and J gave up 5 bases, with 7 bases separating them. Germline CDR1 and CDR2: DFQATT and SNEGSKA (reference sequence). The CDR3 sequence is 11 residues long. The CDR3 here is CSASPRETQYF. The CDR3 nucleotides read TGCAGTGCTAGTCCCAGGGAGACCCAGTACTTC.

The CDR3 DNA reads as TGCGCCAGCAGCCAAGGACTAGCGGGGGGCTCCTACGAGCAGTACTTC. Translating it yields CASSQGLAGGSYEQYF. The rearrangement links TRBV4-1 to TRBJ2-7, with 13 positions matching TRBD2. The CDR3 contains 16 residues. CDR1 and CDR2 from the germline V gene are MGHRA and YSYEKL. V shed 1 base, J shed 0 bases, and the junction held 0 bases outside the gene matches.

This sequence joins TRBV10-3 and TRBJ2-1; 7 nucleotides line up with TRBD2. Germline assignment: CDR1 ENHRY and CDR2 SYGVKD. V trimming: 3 bases; J trimming: 7 bases; junction bases outside the gene matches: 6. The CDR3 is made up of 14 amino acids. DNA for the CDR3: TGTGCCATCAGTGATCAGGGAGGGGAGAATGAGCAGTTCTTC. Amino acids: CAISDQGGENEQFF.